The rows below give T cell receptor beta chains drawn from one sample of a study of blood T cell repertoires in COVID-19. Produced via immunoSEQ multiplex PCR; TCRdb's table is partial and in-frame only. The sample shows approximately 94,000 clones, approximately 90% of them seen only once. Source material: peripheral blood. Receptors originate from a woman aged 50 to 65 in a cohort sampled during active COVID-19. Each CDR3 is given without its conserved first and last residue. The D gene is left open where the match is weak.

CDR3: ASSFPRLAGGGADTQY
V: TRBV11-2
D: TRBD2
J: TRBJ2-3

CDR3: ASTLRTVYGYT
V: TRBV19
D: -
J: TRBJ1-2

CDR3: ASSVEGQGTEAF
V: TRBV9
D: TRBD1
J: TRBJ1-1

CDR3: ASSPDRGGSPLH
V: TRBV7-9
D: TRBD1
J: TRBJ1-6

CDR3: ASSVGAGGPGEQF
V: TRBV9
D: TRBD2
J: TRBJ2-1

CDR3: ATSRTHLADRVGANEQF
V: TRBV15
D: TRBD1
J: TRBJ2-1

CDR3: ASRTEQGAFATEAF
V: TRBV19
D: TRBD1
J: TRBJ1-1

CDR3: ASSSISETYNEQF
V: TRBV5-1
D: -
J: TRBJ2-1

CDR3: ASSWRTAGNTEAF
V: TRBV5-6
D: -
J: TRBJ1-1

CDR3: ASSARTGDTGELF
V: TRBV7-2
D: TRBD1
J: TRBJ2-2

CDR3: ASSQEESNTGELF
V: TRBV4-2
D: -
J: TRBJ2-2

CDR3: ASSFRVPSYEQY
V: TRBV28
D: -
J: TRBJ2-7

CDR3: ASSQASGIYNEQF
V: TRBV4-2
D: TRBD2
J: TRBJ2-1

CDR3: ASSQMGTGQKQY
V: TRBV28
D: TRBD1
J: TRBJ2-7